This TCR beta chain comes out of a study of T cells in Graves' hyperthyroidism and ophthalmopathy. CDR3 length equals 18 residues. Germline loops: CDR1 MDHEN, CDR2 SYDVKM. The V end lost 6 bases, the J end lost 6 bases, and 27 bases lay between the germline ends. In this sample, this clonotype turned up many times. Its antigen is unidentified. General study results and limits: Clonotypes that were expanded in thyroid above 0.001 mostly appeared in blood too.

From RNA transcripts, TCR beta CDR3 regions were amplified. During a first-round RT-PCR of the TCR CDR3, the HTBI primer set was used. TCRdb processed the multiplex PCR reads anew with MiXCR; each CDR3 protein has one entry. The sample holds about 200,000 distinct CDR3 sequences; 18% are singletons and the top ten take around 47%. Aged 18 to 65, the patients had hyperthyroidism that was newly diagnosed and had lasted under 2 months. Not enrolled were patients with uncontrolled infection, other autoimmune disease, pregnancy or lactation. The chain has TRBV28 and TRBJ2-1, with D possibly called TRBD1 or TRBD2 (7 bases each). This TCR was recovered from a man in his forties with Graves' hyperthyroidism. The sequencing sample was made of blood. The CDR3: CASRLGSGTVAGINEQFF. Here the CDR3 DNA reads TGTGCCAGCAGGCTGGGTTCCGGGACAGTAGCGGGTATCAATGAGCAGTTCTTC. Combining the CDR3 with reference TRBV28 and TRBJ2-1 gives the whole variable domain DVKVTQSSRYLVKRTGEKVFLECVQDMDHENMFWYRQDPGLGLRLIYFSYDVKMKEKGDIPEGYSVSREKKERFSLILESASTNQTSMYLCASRLGSGTVAGINEQFFGPGTRLTVL.